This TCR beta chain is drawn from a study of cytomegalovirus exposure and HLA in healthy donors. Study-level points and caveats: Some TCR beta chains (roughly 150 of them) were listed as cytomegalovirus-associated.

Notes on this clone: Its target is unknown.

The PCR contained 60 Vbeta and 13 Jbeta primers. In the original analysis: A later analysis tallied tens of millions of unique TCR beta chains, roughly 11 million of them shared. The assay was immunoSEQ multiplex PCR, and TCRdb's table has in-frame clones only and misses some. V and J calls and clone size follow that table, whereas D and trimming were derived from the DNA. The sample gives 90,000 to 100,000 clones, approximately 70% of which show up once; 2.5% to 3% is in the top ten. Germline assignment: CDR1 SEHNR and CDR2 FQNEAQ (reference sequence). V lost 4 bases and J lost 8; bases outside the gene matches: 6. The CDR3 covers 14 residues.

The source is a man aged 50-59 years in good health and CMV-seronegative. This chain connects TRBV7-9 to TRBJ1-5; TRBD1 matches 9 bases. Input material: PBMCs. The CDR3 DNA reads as TGTGCCAGCAGCTCACAGGGGGCCGAGGAGCCCCAGCATTTT. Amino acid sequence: CASSSQGAEEPQHF.